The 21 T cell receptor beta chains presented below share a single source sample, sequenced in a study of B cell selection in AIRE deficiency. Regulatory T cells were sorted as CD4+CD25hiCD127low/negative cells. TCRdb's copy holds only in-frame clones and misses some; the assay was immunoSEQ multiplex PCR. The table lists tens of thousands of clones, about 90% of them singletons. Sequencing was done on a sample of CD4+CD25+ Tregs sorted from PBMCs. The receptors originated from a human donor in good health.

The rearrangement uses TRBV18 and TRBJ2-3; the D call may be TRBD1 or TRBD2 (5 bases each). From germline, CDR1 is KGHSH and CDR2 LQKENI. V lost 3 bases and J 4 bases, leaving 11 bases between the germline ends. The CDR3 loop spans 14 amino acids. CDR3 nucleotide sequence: TGTGCCAGCTCACCCCTAAGGGGAGCAGATACGCAGTATTTT. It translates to CASSPLRGADTQYF.

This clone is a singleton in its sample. The chain's CDR3 is CASSLTRLALDNEQFF. CDR3 DNA sequence: TGTGCCAGCAGCCTCACGAGGCTAGCTCTAGACAATGAGCAGTTCTTC. The chain joins TRBV11-2 to TRBJ2-1; the D gene is possibly TRBD2 (5 bases). The CDR3 spans 16 residues. The V gene lost 5 bases and the J gene lost 5 bases, with 19 bases spanning the gap. Per the germline V gene, CDR1 is SGHAT and CDR2 is FQNNGV. The complete variable domain, with remaining parts taken from reference TRBV11-2 and TRBJ2-1, reads EAGVAQSPRYKIIEKRQSVAFWCNPISGHATLYWYQQILGQGPKLLIQFQNNGVVDDSQLPKDRFSAERLKGVDSTLKIQPAKLEDSAVYLCASSLTRLALDNEQFFGPGTRLTVL.

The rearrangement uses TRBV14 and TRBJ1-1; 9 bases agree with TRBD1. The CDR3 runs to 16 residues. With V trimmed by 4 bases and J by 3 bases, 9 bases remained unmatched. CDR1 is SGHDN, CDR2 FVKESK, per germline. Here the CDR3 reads CASSPGQGRWDTEAFF. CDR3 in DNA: TGTGCCAGCAGCCCGGGACAGGGTCGGTGGGACACTGAAGCTTTCTTT.

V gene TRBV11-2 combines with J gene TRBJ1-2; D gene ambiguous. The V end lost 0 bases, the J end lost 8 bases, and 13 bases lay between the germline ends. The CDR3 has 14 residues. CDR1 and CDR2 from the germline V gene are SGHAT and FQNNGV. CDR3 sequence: CASSLDWTEWGYTF. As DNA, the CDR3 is TGTGCCAGCAGCTTAGATTGGACCGAATGGGGCTACACCTTC.

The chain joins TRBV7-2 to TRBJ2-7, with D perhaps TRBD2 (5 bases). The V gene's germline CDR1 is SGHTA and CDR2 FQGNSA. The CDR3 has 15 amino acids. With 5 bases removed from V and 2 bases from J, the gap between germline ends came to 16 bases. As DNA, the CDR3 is TGTGCCAGCAGCCAGAGGGCGGGCAAGCCCTACGAGCAGTACTTC. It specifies CASSQRAGKPYEQYF.

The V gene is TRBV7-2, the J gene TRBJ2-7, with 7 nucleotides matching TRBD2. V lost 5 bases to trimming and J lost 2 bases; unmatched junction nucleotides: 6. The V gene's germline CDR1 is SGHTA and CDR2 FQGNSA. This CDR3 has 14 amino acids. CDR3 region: CASSQTAGTYEQYF. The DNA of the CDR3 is TGTGCCAGCAGCCAAACAGCGGGAACCTACGAGCAGTACTTC.

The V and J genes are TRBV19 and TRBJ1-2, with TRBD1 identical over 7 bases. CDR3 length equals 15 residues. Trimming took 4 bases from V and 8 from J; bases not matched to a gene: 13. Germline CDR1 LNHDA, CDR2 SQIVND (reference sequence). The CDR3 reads CASSTTPRQGGGYTF. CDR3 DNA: TGTGCCAGTAGTACCACCCCGCGGCAGGGGGGAGGCTACACCTTC.

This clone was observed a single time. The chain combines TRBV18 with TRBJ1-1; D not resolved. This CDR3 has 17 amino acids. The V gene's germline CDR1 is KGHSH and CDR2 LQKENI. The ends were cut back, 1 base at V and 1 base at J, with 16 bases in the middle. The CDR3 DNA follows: TGTGCCAGCTCACCACTGAGAGCGGATGGTAGGAACACTGAAGCTTTCTTT. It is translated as CASSPLRADGRNTEAFF.

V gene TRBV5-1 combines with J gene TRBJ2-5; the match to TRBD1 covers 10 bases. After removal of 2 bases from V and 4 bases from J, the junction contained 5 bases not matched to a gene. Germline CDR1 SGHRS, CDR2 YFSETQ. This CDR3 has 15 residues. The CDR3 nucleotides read TGCGCCAGCAGCTTCGGGGACAGGGGAGGAGAGACCCAGTACTTC. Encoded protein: CASSFGDRGGETQYF.

CDR3 sequence (DNA): TGTGCCAGCAGGTTGGCAGGGGATGCCTTCTATGGCTACACCTTC. Protein product: CASRLAGDAFYGYTF. The chain couples TRBV2 to TRBJ1-2; tentative D call: TRBD1 (6 bases). The V end lost 6 bases, the J end lost 4 bases, and 18 bases lay between the germline ends. This CDR3 is built from 15 residues. CDR1 SNHLY and CDR2 FYNNEI come from the germline V gene.

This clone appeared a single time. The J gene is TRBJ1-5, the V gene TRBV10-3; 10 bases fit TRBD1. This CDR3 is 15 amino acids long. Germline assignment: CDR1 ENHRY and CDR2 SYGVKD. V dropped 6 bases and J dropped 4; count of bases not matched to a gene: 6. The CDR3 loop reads CAIRGDRGGNQPQHF. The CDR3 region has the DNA TGTGCCATCAGGGGGGACAGGGGTGGAAATCAGCCCCAGCATTTT.

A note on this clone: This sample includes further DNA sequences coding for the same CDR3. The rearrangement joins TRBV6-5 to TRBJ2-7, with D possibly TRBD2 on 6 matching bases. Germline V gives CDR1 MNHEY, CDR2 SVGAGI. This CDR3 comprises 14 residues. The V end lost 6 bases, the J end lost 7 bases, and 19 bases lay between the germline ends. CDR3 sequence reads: CASRPGTLFGEQYF. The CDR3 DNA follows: TGTGCCAGCAGGCCCGGGACTCTCTTTGGAGAGCAGTACTTC.

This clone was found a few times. CDR3 sequence: CASSLGVWGVDGYTF. The CDR3 DNA sequence: TGTGCCAGCAGCTTGGGAGTTTGGGGGGTGGATGGCTACACCTTC. The V and J genes are TRBV5-5 and TRBJ1-2, with D tentatively TRBD1 (5 bases). There are 15 residues in the CDR3. The V gene's germline CDR1 is SGHKS and CDR2 YYEKEE (reference sequence). Trimming shortened V by 0 bases and J by 6 bases, and 15 bases separated the two germline ends.

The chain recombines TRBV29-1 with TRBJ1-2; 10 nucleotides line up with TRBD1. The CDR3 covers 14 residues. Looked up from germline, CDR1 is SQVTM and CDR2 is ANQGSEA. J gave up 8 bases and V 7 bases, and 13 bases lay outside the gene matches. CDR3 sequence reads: CSAPRGTGVRGYTF. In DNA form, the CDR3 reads TGCAGCGCTCCCCGGGGGACAGGGGTTAGAGGCTACACCTTC.

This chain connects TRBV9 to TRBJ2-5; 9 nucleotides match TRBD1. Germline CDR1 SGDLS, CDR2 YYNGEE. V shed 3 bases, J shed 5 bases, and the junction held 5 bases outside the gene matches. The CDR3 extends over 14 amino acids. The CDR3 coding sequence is TGTGCCAGCAGCGCGACAGGGGGGATTGAGACCCAGTACTTC. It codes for CASSATGGIETQYF.

The CDR3 DNA follows: TGTGCCAGTAGTTGGTGGAGGGGCACTGAAGCTTTCTTT. Protein product: CASSWWRGTEAFF. V is TRBV19 and J is TRBJ1-1; TRBD1 is a possible D gene (5 bases). V was pared by 5 bases and J by 4 bases, with 11 bases between. The CDR3 has 13 amino acids. Per germline, CDR1 LNHDA and CDR2 SQIVND (reference sequence).

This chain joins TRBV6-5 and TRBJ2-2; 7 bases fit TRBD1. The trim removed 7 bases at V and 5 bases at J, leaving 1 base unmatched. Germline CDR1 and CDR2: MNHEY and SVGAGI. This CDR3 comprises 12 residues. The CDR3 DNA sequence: TGTGCCAGCAAACAGGGGACCGGGGAGCTGTTTTTT. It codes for CASKQGTGELFF.

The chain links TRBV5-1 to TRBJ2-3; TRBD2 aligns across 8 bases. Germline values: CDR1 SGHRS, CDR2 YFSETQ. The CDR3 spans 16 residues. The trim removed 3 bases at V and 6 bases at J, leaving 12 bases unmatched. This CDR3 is CASSYLDGGAADTQYF. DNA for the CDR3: TGCGCCAGCAGCTACCTGGACGGGGGGGCGGCCGATACGCAGTATTTT.

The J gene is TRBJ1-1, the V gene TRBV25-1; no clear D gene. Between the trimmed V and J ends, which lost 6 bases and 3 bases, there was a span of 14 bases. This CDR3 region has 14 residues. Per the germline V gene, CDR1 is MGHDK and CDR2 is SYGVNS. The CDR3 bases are TGTGCCAGCAGGGTCCTAGGTGTGGACACTGAAGCTTTCTTT. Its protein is CASRVLGVDTEAFF. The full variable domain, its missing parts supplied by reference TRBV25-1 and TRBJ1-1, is EADIYQTPRYLVIGTGKKITLECSQTMGHDKMYWYQQDPGMELHLIHYSYGVNSTEKGDLSSESTVSRIRTEHFPLTLESARPSHTSQYLCASRVLGVDTEAFFGQGTRLTVV.

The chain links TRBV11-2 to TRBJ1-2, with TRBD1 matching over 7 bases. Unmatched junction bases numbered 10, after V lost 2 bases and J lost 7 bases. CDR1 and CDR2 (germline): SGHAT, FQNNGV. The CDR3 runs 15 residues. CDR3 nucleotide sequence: TGTGCCAGCAGCTTACCCGGGGGAGGACAGGCTGGCTACACCTTC. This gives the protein CASSLPGGGQAGYTF.

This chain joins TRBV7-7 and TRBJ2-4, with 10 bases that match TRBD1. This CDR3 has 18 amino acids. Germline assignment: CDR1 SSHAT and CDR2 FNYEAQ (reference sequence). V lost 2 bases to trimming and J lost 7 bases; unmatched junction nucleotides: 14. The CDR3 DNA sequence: TGTGCCAGCAGCTTACAGGCCTCGGGACAGGGGATTTGGAACATTCAGTACTTC. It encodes CASSLQASGQGIWNIQYF. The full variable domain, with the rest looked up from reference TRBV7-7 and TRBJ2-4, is GAGVSQSPRYKVTKRGQDVTLRCDPISSHATLYWYQQALGQGPEFLTYFNYEAQPDKSGLPSDRFSAERPEGSISTLTIQRTEQRDSAMYRCASSLQASGQGIWNIQYFGAGTRLSVL.